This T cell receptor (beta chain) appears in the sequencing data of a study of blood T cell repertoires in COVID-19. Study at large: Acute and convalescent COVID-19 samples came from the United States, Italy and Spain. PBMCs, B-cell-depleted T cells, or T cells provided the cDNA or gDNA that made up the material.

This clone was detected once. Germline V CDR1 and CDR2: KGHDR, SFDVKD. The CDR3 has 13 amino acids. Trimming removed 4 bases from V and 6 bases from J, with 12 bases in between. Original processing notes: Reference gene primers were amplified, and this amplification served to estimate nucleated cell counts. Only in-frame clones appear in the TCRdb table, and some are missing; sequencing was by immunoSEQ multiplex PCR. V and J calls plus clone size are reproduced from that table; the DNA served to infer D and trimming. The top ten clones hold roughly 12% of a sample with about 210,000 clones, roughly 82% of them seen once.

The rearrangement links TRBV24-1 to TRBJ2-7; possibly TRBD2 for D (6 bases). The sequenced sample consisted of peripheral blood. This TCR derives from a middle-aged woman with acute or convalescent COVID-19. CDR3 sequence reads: CATSEPREAEQYF. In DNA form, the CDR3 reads TGTGCCACCAGTGAACCCAGGGAGGCCGAGCAGTACTTC.